The sequence of this T cell receptor (beta chain) was determined in a study of beta chain features in type 1 diabetes. Whole-study results and caveats: Type 1 diabetes patients had fewer VDJ junction insertions and more deletions.

The investigators reverse transcribed all of the isolated RNA, so they sequenced expressed TCRB transcripts. Libraries were prepared by immunoSEQ multiplex PCR; TCRdb keeps only in-frame clonotypes and omits some of them. The data show about 180,000 clones, about 13% seen once. The germline V gene encodes CDR1 MDHEN and CDR2 SYDVKM. V lost 6 bases and J lost 2, with 13 bases in between. This CDR3 is built from 14 residues. This clone occurred a few times. The target antigen is unknown. The TCR originated in a woman aged 18-29 years in good health. Sequencing input: central memory CD4+ T cells from blood. J is TRBJ2-5 and V is TRBV28; TRBD2 might be the D (6 bases). CDR3 DNA sequence: TGTGCCAGCAGGTTGGGACTTATACAAGAGACCCAGTACTTC. Its translation is CASRLGLIQETQYF.